This T cell receptor beta chain was recorded in a study of human T cells and chemical hapten exposure. The CDR3 extends over 13 amino acids. The germline V and J ends were trimmed by 3 bases and 1 base, with 6 bases remaining between them. Time point meaning: patch test 1, 2 weeks after DPC sensitization. Specified treatment: therapeutic diphenylcyclopropenone sensitization with weekly scalp DPC. TCRdb ran MiXCR on the RACE reads and lists one entry per CDR3 protein. The sample records over 95,000 distinct CDR3 sequences, 12% being singletons. By frequency in the sample, this clonotype is medium-sized.

This sequence originates from a middle-aged woman with alopecia areata. Some clones in this sample may be carry-over from other donors' samples. The chain couples TRBV12-3 or TRBV12-4 to TRBJ1-1; TRBD1 might be the D (5 bases). Source: whole blood, taken in connection with sensitization to the hapten diphenylcyclopropenone (DPC). In DNA form, the CDR3 reads TGTGCCAGCAGTTTGGGGCCGAACACTGAAGCTTTCTTT. It specifies CASSLGPNTEAFF.